The 4 T cell receptor beta chains below were found in one sample sequenced in a study of blood T cell repertoires in COVID-19. Profiling relied on immunoSEQ multiplex PCR, and the TCRdb table lists in-frame clones only, not all of them. The sample carries about 97,000 clones, roughly 88% recorded once. The sequenced sample consisted of peripheral blood. These receptors all stem from a man aged 50 or older with COVID-19, enrolled during active disease.

This clone appeared a few times. The chain is built from TRBV29-1 and TRBJ1-2, with unresolved D. From germline, CDR1 is SQVTM and CDR2 ANQGSEA. The CDR3 runs to 13 residues. CDR3 nucleotides: TGCAGTTCAGTCAACGTACGGAGCTCTGGCTACACCTTC. Amino acids: CSSVNVRSSGYTF.

V gene TRBV4-3 combines with J gene TRBJ1-2; 7 bases fit TRBD1. This CDR3 is 14 amino acids long. Germline V gene data show CDR1 as LGHNA and CDR2 as YSLEER. V shed 3 bases and J 2 bases; nucleotides not matched to a gene: 3. DNA for the CDR3: TGCGCCAGCAGCCACACAGGGGTGAACTATGGCTACACCTTC. Protein product: CASSHTGVNYGYTF.

This clone was detected once. The chain employs TRBV6-6 and TRBJ1-2; no firm D call. CDR3 length: 14 residues. Germline-derived CDR1 and CDR2 are MNHNY and SVGAGI (reference sequence). V gave up 2 bases and J gave up 3 bases, with 10 bases separating them. CDR3 nucleotides: TGTGCCAGCAGTTACCGCTACTTGCACTATGGCTACACCTTC. Encoded protein: CASSYRYLHYGYTF.

The rearrangement joins TRBV28 to TRBJ2-4; TRBD2 might be the D (6 bases). Between the trimmed V and J ends, which lost 3 bases and 1 base, there was a span of 10 bases. The CDR3 length is 15 residues. The germline CDR1 and CDR2 sequences are MDHEN and SYDVKM. Here the CDR3 DNA reads TGTGCCAGCAGTTTTGGAGGGCGGGCCAAAAACATTCAGTACTTC. This sequence encodes CASSFGGRAKNIQYF.